The next 9 T cell receptor beta chains were all read from a single sample in a study of control samples from healthy donors and cancer patients. Sequencing was performed with immunoSEQ multiplex PCR; in TCRdb, only in-frame clones are kept and a portion is missing. This table has approximately 140,000 clones, around nine tenths appearing once. Input material: blood. The receptors stem from a woman aged 25 to 39 in good health.

This chain links TRBV7-3 with TRBJ2-1, with TRBD2 as a possible D gene (6 bases). Germline CDR1 SGHTA, CDR2 FQGTGA. The ends were cut back, 5 bases at V and 6 bases at J, with 14 bases in the middle. The CDR3 is 14 amino acids. This CDR3 reads CASSLDGGSNEQFF. In DNA form, the CDR3 reads TGTGCCAGCAGCCTAGATGGGGGGAGCAATGAGCAGTTCTTC.

The chain joins TRBV19 to TRBJ1-4, with a weak D call TRBD1 (5 bases). Germline V gives CDR1 LNHDA, CDR2 SQIVND (reference sequence). This CDR3 region has 13 residues. V was shortened by 7 bases and J by 5 bases, with 11 bases between the two germline ends. The DNA of the CDR3 is TGTGCCAGTAATCGCAGGGAAAATGAAAAACTGTTTTTT. Residues: CASNRRENEKLFF.

The V and J genes are TRBV5-6 and TRBJ1-2, with D maybe TRBD1 (5 bases). Germline V gives CDR1 SGHDT, CDR2 YYEEEE. Trimming cost V 0 bases and J 7 bases, with 7 bases left between them. This CDR3 is built from 12 residues. CDR3 bases: TGTGCCAGCAGCTTGGAGGGGCTTGGCTACACCTTC. Amino acids: CASSLEGLGYTF. The complete variable domain, with remaining parts taken from reference TRBV5-6 and TRBJ1-2, reads DAGVTQSPTHLIKTRGQQVTLRCSPKSGHDTVSWYQQALGQGPQFIFQYYEEEERQRGNFPDRFSGHQFPNYSSELNVNALLLGDSALYLCASSLEGLGYTFGSGTRLTVV.

This chain joins TRBV30 and TRBJ1-2, with no clear D. Per germline, CDR1 GTSNPN and CDR2 SVGIG (reference sequence). The V end lost 4 bases, the J end lost 7 bases, and 19 bases lay between the germline ends. CDR3 size: 14 residues. In DNA form, the CDR3 reads TGTGCCTGGACGTGGGTCTCCGCCCCCGCTGGCTACACCTTC. Translation gives CAWTWVSAPAGYTF.

Comments on this clone: Additional DNA sequences in this sample encode the identical CDR3. The CDR3 loop is CASSLAGGSRTGELFF. Here the CDR3 DNA reads TGTGCCAGCAGCTTAGCGGGCGGGAGCCGGACCGGGGAGCTGTTTTTT. This chain links TRBV7-2 with TRBJ2-2; 7 bases line up with TRBD2. The CDR3 extends over 16 amino acids. Per germline, CDR1 SGHTA and CDR2 FQGNSA. After removal of 0 bases from V and 5 bases from J, the junction contained 6 bases not matched to a gene.

The chain joins TRBV3-1 (or the pseudogene TRBV3-2) to TRBJ1-2; D is possibly TRBD1 (6 bases). The CDR3 loop spans 15 amino acids. The germline CDR1 and CDR2 sequences are LGHDT and YNNKEL (reference sequence). Trimming pared 2 bases from V and 8 bases from J, leaving 18 bases between. For the CDR3, the DNA is TGTGCCAGCAGCCAACTAGAGGGGGGCGCGGAAGGCTACACCTTC. It translates to CASSQLEGGAEGYTF.

The rearrangement uses TRBV6-1 and TRBJ1-1; no reliable D call. This CDR3 comprises 12 residues. Germline V lookup: CDR1 MNHNS, CDR2 SASEGT. V was pared by 1 base and J by 7 bases, with 7 bases between. This chain's CDR3 is CASSEGSYEAFF. DNA for the CDR3: TGTGCCAGCAGTGAAGGGAGCTATGAAGCTTTCTTT.

This rearrangement joins TRBV5-1 to TRBJ2-5, with unresolved D. Looked up from germline, CDR1 is SGHRS and CDR2 is YFSETQ. The CDR3 loop spans 14 amino acids. V was cut by 3 bases and J by 1 base, with 10 bases left in between. CDR3 region: CASSSFGVQETQYF. In DNA, the CDR3 is TGCGCCAGCAGCTCTTTCGGCGTCCAAGAGACCCAGTACTTC.

By sample share, this clone is large. This chain uses TRBV9 with TRBJ2-5, with D maybe TRBD1 (6 bases). Germline CDR1 SGDLS, CDR2 YYNGEE. V lost 4 bases and J 5 bases, leaving 15 bases between the germline ends. This CDR3 has 14 residues. The CDR3 loop reads CASSPGQPEETQYF. The CDR3 coding sequence is TGTGCCAGCAGCCCTGGACAGCCCGAGGAGACCCAGTACTTC.